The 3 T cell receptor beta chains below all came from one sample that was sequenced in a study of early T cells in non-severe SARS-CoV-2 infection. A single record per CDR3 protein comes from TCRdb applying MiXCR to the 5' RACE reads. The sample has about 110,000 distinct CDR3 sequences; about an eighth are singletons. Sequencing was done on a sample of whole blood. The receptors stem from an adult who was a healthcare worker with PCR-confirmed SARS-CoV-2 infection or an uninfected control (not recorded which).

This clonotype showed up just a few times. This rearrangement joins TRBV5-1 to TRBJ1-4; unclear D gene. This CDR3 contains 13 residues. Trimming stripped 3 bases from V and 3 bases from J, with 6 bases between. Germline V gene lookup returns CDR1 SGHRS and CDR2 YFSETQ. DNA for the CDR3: TGCGCCAGCAGCTCCGGGGCTAATGAAAAACTGTTTTTT. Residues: CASSSGANEKLFF.

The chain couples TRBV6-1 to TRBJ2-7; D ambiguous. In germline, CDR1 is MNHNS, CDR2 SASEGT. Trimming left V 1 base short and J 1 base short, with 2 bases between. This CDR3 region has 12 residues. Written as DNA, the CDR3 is TGTGCCAGCAGTGAAGTATCCTACGAGCAGTACTTC. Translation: CASSEVSYEQYF.

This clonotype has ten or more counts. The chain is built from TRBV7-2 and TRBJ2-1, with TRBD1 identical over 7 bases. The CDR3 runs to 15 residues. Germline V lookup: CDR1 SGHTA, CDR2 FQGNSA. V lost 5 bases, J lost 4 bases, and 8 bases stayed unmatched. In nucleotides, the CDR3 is TGTGCCAGCAGCGCCACCGGACAGGATTACAATGAGCAGTTCTTC. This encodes CASSATGQDYNEQFF.